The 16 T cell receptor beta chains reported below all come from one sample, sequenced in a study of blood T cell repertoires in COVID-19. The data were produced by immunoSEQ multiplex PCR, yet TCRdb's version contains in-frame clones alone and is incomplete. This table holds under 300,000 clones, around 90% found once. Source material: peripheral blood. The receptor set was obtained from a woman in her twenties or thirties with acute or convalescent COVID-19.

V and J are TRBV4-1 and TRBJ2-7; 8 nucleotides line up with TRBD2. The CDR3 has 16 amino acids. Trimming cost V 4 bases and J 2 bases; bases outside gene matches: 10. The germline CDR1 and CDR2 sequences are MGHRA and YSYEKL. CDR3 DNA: TGCGCCAGCAGCCCATCGACTAGCGCAATAACCTACGAGCAGTACTTC. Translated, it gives CASSPSTSAITYEQYF.

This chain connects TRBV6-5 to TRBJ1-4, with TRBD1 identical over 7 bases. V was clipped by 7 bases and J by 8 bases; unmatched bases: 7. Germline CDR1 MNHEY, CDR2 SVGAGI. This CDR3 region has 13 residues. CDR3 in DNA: TGTGCCAGCATGGACAGGCTAGGCGAAAAACTGTTTTTT. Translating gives CASMDRLGEKLFF.

In nucleotides, the CDR3 is TGTGCCAGCAGTTACACTACTAACTATGGCTACACCTTC. Translated: CASSYTTNYGYTF. The chain uses TRBV6-5 and TRBJ1-2; D is ambiguous. There are 13 residues in the CDR3. V was clipped by 2 bases and J by 0 bases, with 4 bases between them. Germline CDR1 MNHEY, CDR2 SVGAGI.

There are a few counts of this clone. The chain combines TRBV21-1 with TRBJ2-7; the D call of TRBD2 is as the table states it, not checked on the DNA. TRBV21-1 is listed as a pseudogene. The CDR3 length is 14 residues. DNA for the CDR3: TGTGCCAGCAGCGCTGGACTAGCGGGATGGGAGCAGTACTTC. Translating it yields CASSAGLAGWEQYF.

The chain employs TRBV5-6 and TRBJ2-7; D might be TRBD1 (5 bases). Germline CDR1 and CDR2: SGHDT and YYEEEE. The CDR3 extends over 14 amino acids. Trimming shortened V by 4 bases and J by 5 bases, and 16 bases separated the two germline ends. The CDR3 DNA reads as TGTGCCAGCAGCATCGTGTCAGGGTGGAACGAGCAGTACTTC. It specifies CASSIVSGWNEQYF. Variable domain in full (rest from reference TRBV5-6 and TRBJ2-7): DAGVTQSPTHLIKTRGQQVTLRCSPKSGHDTVSWYQQALGQGPQFIFQYYEEEERQRGNFPDRFSGHQFPNYSSELNVNALLLGDSALYLCASSIVSGWNEQYFGPGTRLTVT.

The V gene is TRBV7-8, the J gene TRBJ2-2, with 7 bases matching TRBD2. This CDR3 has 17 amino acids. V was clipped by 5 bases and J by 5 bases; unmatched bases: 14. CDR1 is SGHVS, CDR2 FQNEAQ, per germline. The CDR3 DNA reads TGTGCCAGCAGCACCAATGAAGGACTAGGACGGACCGGGGAGCTGTTTTTT. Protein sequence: CASSTNEGLGRTGELFF.

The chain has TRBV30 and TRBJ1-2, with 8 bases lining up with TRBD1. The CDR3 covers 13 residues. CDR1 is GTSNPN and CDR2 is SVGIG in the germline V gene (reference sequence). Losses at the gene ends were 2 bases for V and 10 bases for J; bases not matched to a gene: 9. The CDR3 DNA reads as TGTGCCTGGAGTCCACGGACAGGGACAGACTACACCTTC. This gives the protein CAWSPRTGTDYTF.

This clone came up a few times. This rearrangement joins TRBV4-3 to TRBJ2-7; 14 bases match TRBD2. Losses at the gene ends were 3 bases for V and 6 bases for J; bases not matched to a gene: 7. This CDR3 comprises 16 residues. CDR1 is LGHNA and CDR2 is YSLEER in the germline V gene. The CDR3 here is CASSHPGTSGSIEQYF. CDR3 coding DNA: TGCGCCAGCAGCCACCCCGGGACTAGCGGGAGTATCGAGCAGTACTTC.

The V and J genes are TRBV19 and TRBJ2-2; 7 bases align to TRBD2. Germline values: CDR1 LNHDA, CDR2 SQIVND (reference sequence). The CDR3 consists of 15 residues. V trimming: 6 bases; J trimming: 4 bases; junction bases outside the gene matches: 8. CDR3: CASRGRGEGTGELFF. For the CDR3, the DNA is TGTGCCAGTAGGGGCCGAGGGGAGGGCACCGGGGAGCTGTTTTTT. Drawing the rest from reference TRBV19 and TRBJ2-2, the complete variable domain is DGGITQSPKYLFRKEGQNVTLSCEQNLNHDAMYWYRQDPGQGLRLIYYSQIVNDFQKGDIAEGYSVSREKKESFPLTVTSAQKNPTAFYLCASRGRGEGTGELFFGEGSRLTVL.

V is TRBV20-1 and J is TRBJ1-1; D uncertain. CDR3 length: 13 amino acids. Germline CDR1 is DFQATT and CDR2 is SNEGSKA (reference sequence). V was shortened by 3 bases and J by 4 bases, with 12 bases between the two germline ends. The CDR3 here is CSASAEASTEAFF. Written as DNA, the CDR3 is TGCAGTGCTAGTGCGGAGGCGTCCACTGAAGCTTTCTTT.

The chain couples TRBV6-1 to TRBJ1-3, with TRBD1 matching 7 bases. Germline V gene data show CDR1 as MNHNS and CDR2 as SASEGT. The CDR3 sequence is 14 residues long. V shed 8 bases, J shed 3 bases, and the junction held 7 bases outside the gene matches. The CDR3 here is CASLQGQIGNTIYF. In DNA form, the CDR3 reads TGTGCCAGCTTACAGGGGCAAATTGGAAACACCATATATTTT.

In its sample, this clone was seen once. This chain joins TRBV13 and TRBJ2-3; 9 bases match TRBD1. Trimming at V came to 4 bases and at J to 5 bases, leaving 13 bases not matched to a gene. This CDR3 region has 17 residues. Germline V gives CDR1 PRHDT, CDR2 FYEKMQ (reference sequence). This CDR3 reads CASSSRNPGQGRDTQYF. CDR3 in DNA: TGTGCCAGCAGCTCACGCAACCCGGGACAGGGAAGAGATACGCAGTATTTT.

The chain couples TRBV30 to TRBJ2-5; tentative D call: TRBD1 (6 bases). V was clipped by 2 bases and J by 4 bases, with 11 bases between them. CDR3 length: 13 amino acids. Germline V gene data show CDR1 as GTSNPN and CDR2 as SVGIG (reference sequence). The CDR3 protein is CAWSLTGIETQYF. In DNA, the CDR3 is TGTGCCTGGAGTTTAACAGGGATAGAGACCCAGTACTTC.

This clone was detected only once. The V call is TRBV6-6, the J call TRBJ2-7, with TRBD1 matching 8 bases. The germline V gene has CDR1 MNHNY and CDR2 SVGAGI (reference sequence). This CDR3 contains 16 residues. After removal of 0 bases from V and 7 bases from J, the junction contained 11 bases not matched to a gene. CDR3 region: CASSYSIVQGAREQYF. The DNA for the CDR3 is TGTGCCAGCAGTTACTCGATAGTGCAGGGGGCTCGGGAGCAGTACTTC.

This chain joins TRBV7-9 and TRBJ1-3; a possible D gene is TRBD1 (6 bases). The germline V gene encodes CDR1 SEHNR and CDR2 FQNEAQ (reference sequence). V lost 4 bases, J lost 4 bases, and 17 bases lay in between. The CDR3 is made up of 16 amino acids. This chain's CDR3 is CASSSAGASAGNTIYF. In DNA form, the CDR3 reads TGTGCCAGCAGCTCAGCAGGGGCATCGGCCGGAAACACCATATATTTT.

CDR3 coding DNA: TGTGCCAGCAGTTTCAGCGGGACACAGAGTAGTCCATACTTC. It yields the protein CASSFSGTQSSPYF. The chain employs TRBV27 and TRBJ2-7; a weak D match, TRBD2 (7 bases). V was clipped by 3 bases and J by 13 bases, with 22 bases between them. This CDR3 contains 14 residues. Germline V gives CDR1 MNHEY, CDR2 SMNVEV (reference sequence).